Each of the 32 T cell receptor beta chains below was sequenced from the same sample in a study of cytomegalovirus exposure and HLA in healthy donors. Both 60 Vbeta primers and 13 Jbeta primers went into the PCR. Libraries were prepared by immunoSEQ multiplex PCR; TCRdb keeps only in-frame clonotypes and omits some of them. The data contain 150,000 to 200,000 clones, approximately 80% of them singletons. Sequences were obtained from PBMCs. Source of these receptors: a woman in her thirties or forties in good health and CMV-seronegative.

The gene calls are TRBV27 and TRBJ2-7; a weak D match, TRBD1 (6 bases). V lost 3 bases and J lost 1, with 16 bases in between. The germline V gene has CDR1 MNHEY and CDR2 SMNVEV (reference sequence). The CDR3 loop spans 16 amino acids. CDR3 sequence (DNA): TGTGCCAGCAGTTTCAGACCAGGGGTTGGTTCCTACGAGCAGTACTTC. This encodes CASSFRPGVGSYEQYF.

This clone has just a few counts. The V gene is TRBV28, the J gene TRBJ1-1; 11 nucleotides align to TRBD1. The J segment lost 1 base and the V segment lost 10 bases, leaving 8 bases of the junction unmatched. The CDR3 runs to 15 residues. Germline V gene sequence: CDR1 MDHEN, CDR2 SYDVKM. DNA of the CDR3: TGTGCCACCCGGACAGGGGGCTTTCGGAACACTGAAGCTTTCTTT. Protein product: CATRTGGFRNTEAFF. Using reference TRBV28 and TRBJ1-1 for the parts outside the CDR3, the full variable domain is DVKVTQSSRYLVKRTGEKVFLECVQDMDHENMFWYRQDPGLGLRLIYFSYDVKMKEKGDIPEGYSVSREKKERFSLILESASTNQTSMYLCATRTGGFRNTEAFFGQGTRLTVV.

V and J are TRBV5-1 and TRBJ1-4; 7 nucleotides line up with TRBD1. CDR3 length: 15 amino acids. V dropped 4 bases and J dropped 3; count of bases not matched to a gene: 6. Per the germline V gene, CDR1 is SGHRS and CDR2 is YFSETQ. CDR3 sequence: CASSIGQAPNEKLFF. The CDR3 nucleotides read TGCGCCAGCAGCATCGGACAGGCACCTAATGAAAAACTGTTTTTT.

CDR3 residues: CASSLGGQGYGYTF. The CDR3 DNA reads TGCGCCAGCAGCTTGGGGGGACAGGGGTATGGCTACACCTTC. V usage is TRBV5-1 and J usage is TRBJ1-2, with 10 bases that match TRBD1. CDR1 is SGHRS and CDR2 is YFSETQ in the germline V gene. The V segment lost 0 bases and the J segment 5 bases; nucleotides outside the gene matches: 1. This CDR3 has 14 amino acids.

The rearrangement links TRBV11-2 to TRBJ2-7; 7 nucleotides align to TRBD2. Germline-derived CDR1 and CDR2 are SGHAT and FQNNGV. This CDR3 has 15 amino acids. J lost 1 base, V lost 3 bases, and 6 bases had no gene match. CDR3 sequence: CASSFRSGLSYEQYF. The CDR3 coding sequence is TGTGCCAGCAGCTTCCGTAGCGGGTTGTCCTACGAGCAGTACTTC.

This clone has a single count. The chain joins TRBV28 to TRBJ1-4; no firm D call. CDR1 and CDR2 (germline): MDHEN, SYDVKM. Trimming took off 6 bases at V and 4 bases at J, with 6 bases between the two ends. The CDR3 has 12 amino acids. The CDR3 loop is CASRRYNEKLFF. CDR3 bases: TGTGCCAGCAGGCGTTATAATGAAAAACTGTTTTTT.

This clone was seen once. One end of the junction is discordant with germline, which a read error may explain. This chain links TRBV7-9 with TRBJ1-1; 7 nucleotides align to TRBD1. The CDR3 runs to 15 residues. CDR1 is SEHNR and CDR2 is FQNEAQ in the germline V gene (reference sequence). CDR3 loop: CSSSRPRGKVTEAFF. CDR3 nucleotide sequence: TGTTCCAGCAGCCGCCCCAGGGGGAAAGTCACTGAAGCTTTCTTT.

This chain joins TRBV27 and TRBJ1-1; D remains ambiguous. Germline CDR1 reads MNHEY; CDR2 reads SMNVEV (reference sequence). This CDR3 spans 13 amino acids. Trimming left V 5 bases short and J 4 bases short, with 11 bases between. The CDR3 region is CASSPGVGTEAFF. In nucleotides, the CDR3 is TGTGCCAGCAGTCCGGGAGTCGGCACTGAAGCTTTCTTT.

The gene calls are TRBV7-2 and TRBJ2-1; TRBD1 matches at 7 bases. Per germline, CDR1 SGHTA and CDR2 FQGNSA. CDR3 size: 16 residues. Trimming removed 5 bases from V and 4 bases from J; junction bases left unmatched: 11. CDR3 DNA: TGTGCCAGCAGCCATCGAGGGGACAGAGTATACAATGAGCAGTTCTTC. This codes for CASSHRGDRVYNEQFF.

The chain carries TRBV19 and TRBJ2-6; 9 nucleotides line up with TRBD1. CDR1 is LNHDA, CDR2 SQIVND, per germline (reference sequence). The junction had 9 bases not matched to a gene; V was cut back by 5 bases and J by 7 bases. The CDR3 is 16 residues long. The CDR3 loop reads CASSVDRGPSANVLTF. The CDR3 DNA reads TGTGCCAGTAGTGTGGACAGGGGTCCAAGTGCCAACGTCCTGACTTTC.

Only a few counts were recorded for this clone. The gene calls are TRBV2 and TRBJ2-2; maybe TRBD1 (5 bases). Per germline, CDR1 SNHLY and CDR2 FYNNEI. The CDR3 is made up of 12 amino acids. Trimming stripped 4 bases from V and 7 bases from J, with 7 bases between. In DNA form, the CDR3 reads TGTGCCAGCAGTGTCAGGGACGGGGAGCTGTTTTTT. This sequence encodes CASSVRDGELFF.

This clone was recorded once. The CDR3, as DNA: TGCGCCAGCAGCCAGGGGACTACAGGTGAGCAGTTCTTC. It yields the protein CASSQGTTGEQFF. The chain couples TRBV4-3 to TRBJ2-1; 7 positions match TRBD2. Per germline, CDR1 LGHNA and CDR2 YSLEER. The CDR3 runs 13 residues. V was clipped by 3 bases and J by 9 bases; unmatched bases: 5.

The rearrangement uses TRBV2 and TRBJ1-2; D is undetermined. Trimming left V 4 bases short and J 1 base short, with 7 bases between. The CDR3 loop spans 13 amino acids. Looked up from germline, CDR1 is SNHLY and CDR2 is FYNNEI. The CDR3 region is CASSGRLNYGYTF. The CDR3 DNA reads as TGTGCCAGCAGTGGCAGGCTTAACTATGGCTACACCTTC.

CDR3 bases: TGTGCCAGCAGACGTGAGTCCTCCTACGAGCAGTACTTC. Its translation: CASRRESSYEQYF. The V call is TRBV6-5, the J call TRBJ2-7; D is undetermined. The CDR3 spans 13 residues. Deletions cut 6 bases from V and 0 bases from J, with 9 bases between. Germline CDR1 is MNHEY and CDR2 is SVGAGI.

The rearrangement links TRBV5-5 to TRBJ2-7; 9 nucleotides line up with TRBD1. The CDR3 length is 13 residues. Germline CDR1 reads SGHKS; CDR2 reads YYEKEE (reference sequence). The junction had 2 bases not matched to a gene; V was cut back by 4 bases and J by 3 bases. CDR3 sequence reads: CASSETGGYEQYF. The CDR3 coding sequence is TGTGCCAGCAGCGAGACAGGGGGCTACGAGCAGTACTTC.

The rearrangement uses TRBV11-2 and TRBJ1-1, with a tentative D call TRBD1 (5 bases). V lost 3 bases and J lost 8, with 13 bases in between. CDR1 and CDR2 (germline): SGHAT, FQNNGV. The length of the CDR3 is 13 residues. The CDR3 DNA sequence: TGTGCCAGCAGCTTGGGGCTGGGCCCAGAAGCTTTCTTT. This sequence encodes CASSLGLGPEAFF.

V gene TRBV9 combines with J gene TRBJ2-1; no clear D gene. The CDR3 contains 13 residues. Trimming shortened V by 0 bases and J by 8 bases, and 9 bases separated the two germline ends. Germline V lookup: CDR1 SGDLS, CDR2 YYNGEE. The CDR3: CASSVAFRDEQFF. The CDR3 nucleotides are TGTGCCAGCAGCGTAGCTTTCCGGGATGAGCAGTTCTTC.

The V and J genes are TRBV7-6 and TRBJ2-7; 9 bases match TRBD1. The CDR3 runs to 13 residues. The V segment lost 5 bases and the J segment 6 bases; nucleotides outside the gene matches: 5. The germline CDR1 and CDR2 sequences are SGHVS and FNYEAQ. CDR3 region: CASSLRDRVEQYF. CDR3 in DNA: TGTGCCAGCAGCCTACGGGACAGGGTCGAGCAGTACTTC.

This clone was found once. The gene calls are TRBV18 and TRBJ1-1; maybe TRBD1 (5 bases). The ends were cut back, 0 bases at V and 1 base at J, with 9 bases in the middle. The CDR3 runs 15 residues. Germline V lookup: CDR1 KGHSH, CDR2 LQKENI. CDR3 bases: TGTGCCAGCTCACCACCGATGCAGGGGAACACTGAAGCTTTCTTT. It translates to CASSPPMQGNTEAFF.

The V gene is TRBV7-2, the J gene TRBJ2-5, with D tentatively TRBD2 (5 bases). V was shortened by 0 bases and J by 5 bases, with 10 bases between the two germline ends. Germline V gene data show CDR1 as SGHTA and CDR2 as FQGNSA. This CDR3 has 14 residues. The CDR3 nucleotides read TGTGCCAGCAGCTTAGCTACGGGGAGTGAGACCCAGTACTTC. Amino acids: CASSLATGSETQYF. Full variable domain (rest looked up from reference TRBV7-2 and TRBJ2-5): GAGVSQSPSNKVTEKGKDVELRCDPISGHTALYWYRQSLGQGLEFLIYFQGNSAPDKSGLPSDRFSAERTGGSVSTLTIQRTQQEDSAVYLCASSLATGSETQYFGPGTRLLVL.

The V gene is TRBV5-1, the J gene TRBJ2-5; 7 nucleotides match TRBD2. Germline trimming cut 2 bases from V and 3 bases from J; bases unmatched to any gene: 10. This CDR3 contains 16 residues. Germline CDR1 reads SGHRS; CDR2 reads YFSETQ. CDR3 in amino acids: CASSFGAPSGEETQYF. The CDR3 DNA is TGCGCCAGCAGCTTCGGGGCTCCCAGCGGGGAAGAGACCCAGTACTTC.

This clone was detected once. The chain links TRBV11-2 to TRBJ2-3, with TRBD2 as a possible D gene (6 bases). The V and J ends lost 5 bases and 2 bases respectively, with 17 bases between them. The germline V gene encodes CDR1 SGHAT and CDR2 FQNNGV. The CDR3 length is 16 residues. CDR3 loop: CASSPWRTTDTDTQYF. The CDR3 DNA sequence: TGTGCCAGCAGCCCCTGGAGGACTACCGACACAGATACGCAGTATTTT.

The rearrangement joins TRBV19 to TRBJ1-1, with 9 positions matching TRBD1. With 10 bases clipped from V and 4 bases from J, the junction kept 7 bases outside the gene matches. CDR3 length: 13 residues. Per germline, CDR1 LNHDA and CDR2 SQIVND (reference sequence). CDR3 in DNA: TGTGCCAATACAGGGGGCGCAGGCACTGAAGCTTTCTTT. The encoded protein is CANTGGAGTEAFF. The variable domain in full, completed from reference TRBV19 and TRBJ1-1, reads DGGITQSPKYLFRKEGQNVTLSCEQNLNHDAMYWYRQDPGQGLRLIYYSQIVNDFQKGDIAEGYSVSREKKESFPLTVTSAQKNPTAFYLCANTGGAGTEAFFGQGTRLTVV.

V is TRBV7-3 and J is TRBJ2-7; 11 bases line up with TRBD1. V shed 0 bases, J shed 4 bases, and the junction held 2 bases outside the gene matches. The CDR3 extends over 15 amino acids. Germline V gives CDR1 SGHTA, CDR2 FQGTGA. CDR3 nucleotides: TGTGCCAGCAGCTTAACCGGACAGGGGGCTTACGAGCAGTACTTC. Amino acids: CASSLTGQGAYEQYF.

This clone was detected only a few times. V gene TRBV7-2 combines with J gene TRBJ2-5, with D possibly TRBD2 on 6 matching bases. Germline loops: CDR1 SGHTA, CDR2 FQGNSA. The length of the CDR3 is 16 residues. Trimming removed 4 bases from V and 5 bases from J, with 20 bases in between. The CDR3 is CASSYFGRGELETQYF. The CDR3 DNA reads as TGTGCCAGCAGCTATTTTGGGCGGGGAGAGTTGGAGACCCAGTACTTC.

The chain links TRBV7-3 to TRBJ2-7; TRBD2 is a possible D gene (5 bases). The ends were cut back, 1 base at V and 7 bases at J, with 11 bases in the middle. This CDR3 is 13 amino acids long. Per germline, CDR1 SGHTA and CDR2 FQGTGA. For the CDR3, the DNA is TGTGCCAGCAGCTTAAATCGGGGTTGGGAGCAGTACTTC. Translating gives CASSLNRGWEQYF.

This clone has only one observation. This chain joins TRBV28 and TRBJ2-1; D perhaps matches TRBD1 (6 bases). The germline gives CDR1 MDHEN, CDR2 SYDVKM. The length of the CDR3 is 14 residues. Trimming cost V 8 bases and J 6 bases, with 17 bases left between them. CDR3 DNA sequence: TGTGCCAGCCAGGGGATACACCAATTCAATGAGCAGTTCTTC. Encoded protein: CASQGIHQFNEQFF.

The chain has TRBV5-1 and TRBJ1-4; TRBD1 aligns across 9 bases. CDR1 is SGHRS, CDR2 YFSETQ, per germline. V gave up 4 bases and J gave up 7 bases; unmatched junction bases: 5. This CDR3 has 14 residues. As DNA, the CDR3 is TGCGCCAGCAGCCTGACAGGGGGTCGTGAAAAACTGTTTTTT. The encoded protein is CASSLTGGREKLFF.

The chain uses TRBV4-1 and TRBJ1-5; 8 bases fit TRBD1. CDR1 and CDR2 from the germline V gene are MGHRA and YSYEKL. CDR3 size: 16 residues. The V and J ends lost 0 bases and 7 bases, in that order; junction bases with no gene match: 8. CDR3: CASSQEPWTGNQPQHF. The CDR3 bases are TGCGCCAGCAGCCAAGAGCCTTGGACAGGGAACCAGCCCCAGCATTTT.

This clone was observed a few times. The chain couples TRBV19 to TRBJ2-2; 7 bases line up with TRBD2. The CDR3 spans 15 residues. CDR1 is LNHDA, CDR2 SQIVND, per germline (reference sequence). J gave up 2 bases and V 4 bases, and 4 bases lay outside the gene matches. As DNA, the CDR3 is TGTGCCAGTAGTAAGGTAGCGGGTAACACCGGGGAGCTGTTTTTT. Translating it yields CASSKVAGNTGELFF. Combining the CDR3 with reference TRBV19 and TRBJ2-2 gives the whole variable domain DGGITQSPKYLFRKEGQNVTLSCEQNLNHDAMYWYRQDPGQGLRLIYYSQIVNDFQKGDIAEGYSVSREKKESFPLTVTSAQKNPTAFYLCASSKVAGNTGELFFGEGSRLTVL.

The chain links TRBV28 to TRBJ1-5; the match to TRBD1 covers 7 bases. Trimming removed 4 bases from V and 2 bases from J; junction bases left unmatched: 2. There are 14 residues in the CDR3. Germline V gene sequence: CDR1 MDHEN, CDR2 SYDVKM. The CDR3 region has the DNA TGTGCCAGCAGTTGGCAGGGGGGCAATCAGCCCCAGCATTTT. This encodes CASSWQGGNQPQHF.

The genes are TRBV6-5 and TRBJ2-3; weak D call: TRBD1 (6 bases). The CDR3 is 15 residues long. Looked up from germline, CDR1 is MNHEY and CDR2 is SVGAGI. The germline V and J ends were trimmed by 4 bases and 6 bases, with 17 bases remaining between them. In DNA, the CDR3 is TGTGCCAGCAGTTTTACAGGGACCTTAAGGGATACGCAGTATTTT. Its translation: CASSFTGTLRDTQYF.